The clone carrying this T cell receptor (beta chain) has just a few counts. This CDR3 has 11 residues. CDR1 is SQVTM and CDR2 is ANQGSEA in the germline V gene. With 4 bases removed from V and 3 bases from J, the gap between germline ends came to 6 bases. Reverse transcription of all isolated RNA meant that expressed TCRB transcripts were sequenced. The protocol was immunoSEQ multiplex PCR, while the TCRdb copy is restricted to in-frame clones and leaves out a portion. Of 450,000 to 550,000 clones listed, about 29% were seen once; the top ten hold around 0.065%. This entry is derived from a study of beta chain features in type 1 diabetes.

The receptor comes from a man aged 18 to 35 in good health. Source material: naive CD4+ T cells from blood. The genes are TRBV29-1 and TRBJ1-1; D is unclear. The CDR3 loop is CSVVGYTEAFF. The CDR3 DNA is TGCAGCGTTGTTGGTTACACTGAAGCTTTCTTT.